A selection of T cell receptor beta chains follows, all from one sample in a study of blood T cell repertoires in COVID-19. Clones were sequenced by immunoSEQ multiplex PCR, and TCRdb holds only the in-frame ones, with some missing. The sample carries roughly 150,000 clones, about 83% recorded once. The sample was peripheral blood. All receptors come from a woman older than 75 with acute or convalescent COVID-19. The conserved cysteine and the conserved F or W are not part of the CDR3 here.

TRBJ1-1 | TRBV7-2 | ASSLESSRRRNTEAF
TRBJ2-5 | TRBV5-4 | ASSRKTGPQETQY
TRBJ2-5 | TRBV6-6 | ASSWDSQETQY
TRBJ2-2 | TRBV2 | ASSPGQGLTGELF
TRBJ2-2 | TRBV4-3 | ASSQVALAGGARTGELF
TRBJ2-1 | TRBV18 | ASSPPNLLAGKEKAQF
TRBJ1-5 | TRBV5-1 | ASSLGGGASNQPQH
TRBJ1-3 | TRBV5-1 | ASSLTTGALFSGNTIY
TRBJ1-2 | TRBV6-6 | ASSYLSSTGGYT
TRBJ1-2 | TRBV5-1 | ASSDPGTAYGYT
TRBJ2-2 | TRBV24-1 | ATSDLSGVGTGELF
TRBJ1-4 | TRBV4-1 | ASSQEGQLNEKLF
TRBJ1-3 | TRBV5-6 | ASSFGGPTSGNTIY
TRBJ2-5 | TRBV28 | ASSLSTRETQY
TRBJ1-6 | TRBV19 | ASSGQAIGGTLH
TRBJ1-1 | TRBV15 | ATSRRNTEAF
TRBJ1-1 | TRBV30 | AWRGRRNTEAF
TRBJ1-6 | TRBV10-3 | AISEFGSSYNSPLH
TRBJ2-3 | TRBV5-1 | ASSWTGGQDTQY
TRBJ1-2 | TRBV5-6 | ASREEGTGEGGYT
TRBJ1-1 | TRBV6-2/TRBV6-3 | ASSSEGQGRNTEAF
TRBJ2-5 | TRBV7-9 | ASSMTGGYEGAQY
TRBJ2-6 | TRBV3-1/TRBV3-2 | ASSQALAAGANVLT
TRBJ2-2 | TRBV4-3 | ASSRNSNTGELF
TRBJ2-7 | TRBV7-9 | ASSLLDTSYEQY
TRBJ2-3 | TRBV6-2/TRBV6-3 | ASSYSSESDTQY
TRBJ1-3 | TRBV5-5 | ASSSGGNLRNTIY
TRBJ2-2 | TRBV5-1 | ASSLAEAGGELF
TRBJ2-2 | TRBV24-1 | ATRRGTNTGELF
TRBJ2-3 | TRBV6-6 | ASSGRGAGGVDTQY
TRBJ1-1 | TRBV9 | ASPANEGGGFGEAF
TRBJ1-1 | TRBV7-6 | ASSLGGITNTEAF
TRBJ2-7 | TRBV4-2 | ASSHHTGQGIIYEQY
TRBJ1-4 | TRBV5-6 | ASSLFAVDNEKLF
TRBJ2-2 | TRBV7-9 | ASSLLGQPNTGELF
TRBJ2-1 | TRBV7-2 | ASSLAGTSSYNEQF
TRBJ2-5 | TRBV9 | ASSVGGRATQY
TRBJ2-7 | TRBV7-2 | ASSSVDRFSHEQY
TRBJ2-1 | TRBV5-6 | ASSLRLAGGSSYNEQF
TRBJ2-7 | TRBV7-2 | ASSLAGQRAY
TRBJ2-1 | TRBV5-1 | ASSLDPAYNEQF
TRBJ2-4 | TRBV15 | ATSRDTAREGLAKNIQY
TRBJ2-2 | TRBV7-3 | ASSSIAANTGELF
TRBJ2-4 | TRBV27 | ASKRGNIQY
TRBJ2-2 | TRBV5-1 | ASSLFSGLAGGSGTGELF
TRBJ1-5 | TRBV27 | ASSLRQGFGQPQH